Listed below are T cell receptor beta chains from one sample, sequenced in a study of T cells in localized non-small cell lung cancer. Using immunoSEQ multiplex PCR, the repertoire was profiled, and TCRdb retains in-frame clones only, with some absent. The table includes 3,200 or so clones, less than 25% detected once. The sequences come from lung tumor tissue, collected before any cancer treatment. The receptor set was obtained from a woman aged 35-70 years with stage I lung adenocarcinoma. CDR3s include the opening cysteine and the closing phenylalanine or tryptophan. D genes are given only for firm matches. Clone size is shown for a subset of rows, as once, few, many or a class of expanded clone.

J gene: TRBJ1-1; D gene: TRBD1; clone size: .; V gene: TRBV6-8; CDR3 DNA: TGTGCCAGCGGGACAGGGGGCAACACTGAAGCTTTCTTT; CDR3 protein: CASGTGGNTEAFF
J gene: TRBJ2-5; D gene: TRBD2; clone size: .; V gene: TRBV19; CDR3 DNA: TGTGCCAGTAGTATACGGGGGGGAGAAGAGACCCAGTACTTC; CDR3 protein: CASSIRGGEETQYF
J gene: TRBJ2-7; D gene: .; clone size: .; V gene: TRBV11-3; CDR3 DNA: TGTGCCAGCAGCGCCTGGCTGGGGACCGGGCAAGACGAGCAGTACTTC; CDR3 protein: CASSAWLGTGQDEQYF
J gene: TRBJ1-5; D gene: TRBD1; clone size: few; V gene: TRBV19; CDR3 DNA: TGTGCCAGTAGTCCCCAGACAGGGGGCCGTCAGCCCCAGCATTTT; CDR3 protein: CASSPQTGGRQPQHF
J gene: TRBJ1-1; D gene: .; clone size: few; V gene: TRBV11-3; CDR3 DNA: TGTGCCAGCAGCTTTGGGTCGCTGAACACTGAAGCTTTCTTT; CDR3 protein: CASSFGSLNTEAFF
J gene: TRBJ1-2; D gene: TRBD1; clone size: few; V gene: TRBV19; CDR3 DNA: TGTGCCAGTAGTATATCATCCAGGGGGACGGGCTACACCTTC; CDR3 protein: CASSISSRGTGYTF
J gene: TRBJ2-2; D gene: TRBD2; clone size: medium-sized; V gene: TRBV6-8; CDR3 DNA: TGTGCCAGCAGCCCCACTAGCGGGGGGGCTAACGGGGAGCTGTTTTTT; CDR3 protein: CASSPTSGGANGELFF
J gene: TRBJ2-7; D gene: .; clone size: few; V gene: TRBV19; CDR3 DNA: TGTGCCAGTAGTATAGATCGGGGGTACGAGCAGTACTTC; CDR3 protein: CASSIDRGYEQYF
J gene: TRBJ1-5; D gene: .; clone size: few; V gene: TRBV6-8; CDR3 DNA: TGTGCCAGCAGTGTTTTGGGTTCCGGTCTTAGCAATCAGCCCCAGCATTTT; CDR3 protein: CASSVLGSGLSNQPQHF
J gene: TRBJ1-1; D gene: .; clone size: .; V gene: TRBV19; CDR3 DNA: TGTGCCAGTAGTATATCCGGGCTCGATACGGACACTGAAGCTTTCTTT; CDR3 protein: CASSISGLDTDTEAFF
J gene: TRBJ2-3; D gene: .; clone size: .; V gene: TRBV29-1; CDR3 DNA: TGCAGCGTTGAAGATCGTGTCCGCCTCCTCACAGATACGCAGTATTTT; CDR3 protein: CSVEDRVRLLTDTQYF
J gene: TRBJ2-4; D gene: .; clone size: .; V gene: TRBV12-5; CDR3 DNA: TGTGCCAGCACCATGGGGGGTTCCATTCAGTACTTC; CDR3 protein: CASTMGGSIQYF
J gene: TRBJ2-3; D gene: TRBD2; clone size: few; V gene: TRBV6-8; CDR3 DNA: TGTGCCAGCAGCACAGAGCGGGGGGGCCGGACAGATACGCAGTATTTT; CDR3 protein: CASSTERGGRTDTQYF
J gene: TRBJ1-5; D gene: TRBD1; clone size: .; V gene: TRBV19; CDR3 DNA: TGTGCCAGTAAAGGGGGGACAGGTACACTGATCGGTAATCAGCCCCAGCATTTT; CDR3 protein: CASKGGTGTLIGNQPQHF
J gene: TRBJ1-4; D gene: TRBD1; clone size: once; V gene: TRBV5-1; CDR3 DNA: TGCGCCAGCAGGAGACAGGGGGCAACTAATGAAAAACTGTTTTTT; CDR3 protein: CASRRQGATNEKLFF
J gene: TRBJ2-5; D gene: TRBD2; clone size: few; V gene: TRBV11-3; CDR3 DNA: TGTGCCAGCAGCTCGGGACTAACGTCCAACCAAGAGACCCAGTACTTC; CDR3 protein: CASSSGLTSNQETQYF
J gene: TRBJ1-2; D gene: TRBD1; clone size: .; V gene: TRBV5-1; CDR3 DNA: TGCGCCAGCAGCTTGGATCCCGGGACAGGTACCCCCTATGGCTACACCTTC; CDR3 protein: CASSLDPGTGTPYGYTF
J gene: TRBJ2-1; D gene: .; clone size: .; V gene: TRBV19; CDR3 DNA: TGTGCCAGTAGCTTCCCGGGACCGTACAATGAGCAGTTCTTC; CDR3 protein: CASSFPGPYNEQFF
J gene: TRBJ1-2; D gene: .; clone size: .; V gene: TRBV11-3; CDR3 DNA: TGTGCCAGCAGCCACCCAGTAGGAGAGTTATATGGCTACACCTTC; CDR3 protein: CASSHPVGELYGYTF
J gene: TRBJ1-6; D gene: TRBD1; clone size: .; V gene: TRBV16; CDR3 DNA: TGTGCCAGCAGCCGTGGGGGGACAGGCCAGTCACCCCTCCACTTT; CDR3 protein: CASSRGGTGQSPLHF
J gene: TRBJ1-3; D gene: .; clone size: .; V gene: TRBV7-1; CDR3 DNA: TGTGCCAGCAGCTCTGACTATGGAAACACCATATATTTT; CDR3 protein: CASSSDYGNTIYF
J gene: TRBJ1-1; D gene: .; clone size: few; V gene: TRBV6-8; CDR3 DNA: TGTGCCAGCAATAGGAGGGAGTGGACCACTGAAGCTTTCTTT; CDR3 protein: CASNRREWTTEAFF
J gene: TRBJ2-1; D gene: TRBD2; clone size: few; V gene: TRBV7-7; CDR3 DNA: TGTGCCAGCAGCTCACGGACTAGCGGGGGGAACAATGAGCAGTTCTTC; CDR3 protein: CASSSRTSGGNNEQFF
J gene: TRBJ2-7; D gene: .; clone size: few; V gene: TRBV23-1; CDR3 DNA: TGCGCCAGCAGCTTAGGGTGGGGGCCCGAGCAGTACTTC; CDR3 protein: CASSLGWGPEQYF
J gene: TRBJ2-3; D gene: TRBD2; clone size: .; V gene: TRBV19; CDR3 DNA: TGTGCCAGTAGTATACCTAGCGGGGGGGCAGATACGCAGTATTTT; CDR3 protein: CASSIPSGGADTQYF
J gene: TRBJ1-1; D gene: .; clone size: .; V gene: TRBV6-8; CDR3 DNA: TGTGCCAGCCCCCTCCGGGATCACACTGAAGCTTTCTTT; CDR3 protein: CASPLRDHTEAFF
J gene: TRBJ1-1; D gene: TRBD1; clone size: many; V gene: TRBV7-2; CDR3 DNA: TGTGCCAGCAGCTTACAGGGGGAGACTGAAGCTTTCTTT; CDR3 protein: CASSLQGETEAFF
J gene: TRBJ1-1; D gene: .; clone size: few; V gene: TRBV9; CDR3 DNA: TGTGCCAGCAGCGTAGGACCCCTTCCCCGGGGGAACACTGAAGCTTTCTTT; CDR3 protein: CASSVGPLPRGNTEAFF
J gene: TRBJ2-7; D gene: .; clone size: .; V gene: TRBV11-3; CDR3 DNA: TGTGCCAGCAGCTTAGGCTACGGGACAAGCGAGCAGTACTTC; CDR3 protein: CASSLGYGTSEQYF
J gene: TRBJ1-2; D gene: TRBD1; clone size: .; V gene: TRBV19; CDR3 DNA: TGTGCCAGTAGTATCCTGTTGGGACAGGGAAAACTTGGCTACACCTTC; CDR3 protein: CASSILLGQGKLGYTF
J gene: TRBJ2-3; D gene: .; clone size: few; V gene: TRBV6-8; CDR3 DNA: TGTGCCAGCAGTGCAGGGGATCCCGTCACAGATACGCAGTATTTT; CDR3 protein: CASSAGDPVTDTQYF
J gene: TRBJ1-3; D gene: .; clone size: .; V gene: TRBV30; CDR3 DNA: TGTGCCTGGAGTGCCCTGGGGACCTCTGGAAACACCATATATTTT; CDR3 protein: CAWSALGTSGNTIYF
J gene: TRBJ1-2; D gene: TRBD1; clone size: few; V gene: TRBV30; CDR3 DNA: TGTGCCTGGAGTCCCCGGGGGACAGGGACCTATGGCTACACCTTC; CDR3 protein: CAWSPRGTGTYGYTF
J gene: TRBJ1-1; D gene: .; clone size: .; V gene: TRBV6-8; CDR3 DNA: TGTGCCAGCAGTTTAAGCTTAAGGGGAGTCGCTTTCTTT; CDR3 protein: CASSLSLRGVAFF
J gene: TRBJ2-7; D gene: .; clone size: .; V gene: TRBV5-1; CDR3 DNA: TGCGCCAGCAGCTTGGAGCACGGGTGGTACGAGCAGTACTTC; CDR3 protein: CASSLEHGWYEQYF
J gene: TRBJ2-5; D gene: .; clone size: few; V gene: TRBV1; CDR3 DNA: TGCGCCAGCAAAAACCTCGGGGTAGAGACCCAGTACTTC; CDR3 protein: CASKNLGVETQYF
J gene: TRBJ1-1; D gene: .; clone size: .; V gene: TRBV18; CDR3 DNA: TGTGCCAGCTCACCCATCAGAGGGGCTGAAGCTTTCTTT; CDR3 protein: CASSPIRGAEAFF
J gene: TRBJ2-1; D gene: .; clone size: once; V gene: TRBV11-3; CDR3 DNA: TGTGCCAGCAGCTTAGGAGAAAGCTCCTACAATGAGCAGTTCTTC; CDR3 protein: CASSLGESSYNEQFF
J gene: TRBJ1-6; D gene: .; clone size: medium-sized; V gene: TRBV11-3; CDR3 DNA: TGTGCCAGCAGCCTCTTCAGGGGTAAGGATTCACCCCTCCACTTT; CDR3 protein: CASSLFRGKDSPLHF
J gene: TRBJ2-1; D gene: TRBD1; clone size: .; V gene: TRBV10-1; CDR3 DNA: TGCGCCAGCAGCCTGGCGGGACAGGGGGCCTACAATGAGCAGTTCTTC; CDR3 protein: CASSLAGQGAYNEQFF
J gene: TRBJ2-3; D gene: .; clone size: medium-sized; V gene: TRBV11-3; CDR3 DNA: TGTGCCAGCAGCCGCAGCGGTAACACAGATACGCAGTATTTT; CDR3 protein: CASSRSGNTDTQYF
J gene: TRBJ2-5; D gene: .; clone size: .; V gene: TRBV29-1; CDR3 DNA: TGCAGCGTTGAAGGGGGGCCGAACAGGAGTAAGCAGACCCAGTACTTC; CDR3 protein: CSVEGGPNRSKQTQYF
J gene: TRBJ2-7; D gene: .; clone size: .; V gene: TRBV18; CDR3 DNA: TGTGCCAGCTCATCAGGGGCGCAGACATACGAGCAGTACTTC; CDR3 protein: CASSSGAQTYEQYF
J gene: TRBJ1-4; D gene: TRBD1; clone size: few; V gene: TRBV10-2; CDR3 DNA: TGCGCCAGCAGTCGAGGACAGGATGAAAAACTGTTTTTT; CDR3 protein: CASSRGQDEKLFF
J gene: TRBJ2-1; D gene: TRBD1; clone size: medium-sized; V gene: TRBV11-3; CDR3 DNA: TGTGCCAGCAGACTTACGACAGGGAACAATGAGCAGTTCTTC; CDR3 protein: CASRLTTGNNEQFF
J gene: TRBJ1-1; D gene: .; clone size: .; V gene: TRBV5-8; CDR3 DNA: TGTGCCAGCAGTTATGGCTTGAACACTGAAGCTTTCTTT; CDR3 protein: CASSYGLNTEAFF